This T cell receptor beta chain was identified in a study of shared clonotypes between healthy human individuals. Study-wide context: Donors, aged 18 to 49, were a couple of women and three men.

Study observations and caveats: Clonotype sharing levels among donors were expected to vary with sequencing depth.

The CDR3 loop spans 14 amino acids. V was cut by 5 bases and J by 5 bases, with 15 bases left in between. Germline V lookup: CDR1 SNHLY, CDR2 FYNNEI. Profiling relied on immunoSEQ multiplex PCR, and the TCRdb table lists in-frame clones only, not all of them. The repertoire holds 950,000 to 1,100,000 clones, with approximately 78% as singletons. On this clone: The target antigen is unknown.

Those who donated were healthy HIV-negative adults, with no recent acute infections or vaccinations reported. Sequences were obtained from memory CD4+ T cells from PBMCs. Described subset: CD45RA-negative fraction. The sequence was obtained from a young man in good health. Some clones in this sample may be carry-over from other donors' samples. V gene TRBV2 combines with J gene TRBJ2-5; D not certain. The CDR3 DNA reads as TGTGCCAGCAGTCGGAGCTCCGGAATGGAGACCCAGTACTTC. Translation gives CASSRSSGMETQYF.